This is a list of T cell receptor beta chains from one sample in a study of cytomegalovirus exposure and HLA in healthy donors. Produced via immunoSEQ multiplex PCR; TCRdb's table is partial and in-frame only. The sample shows around 130,000 clones, around 77% of them seen only once. The specimen sequenced was PBMCs. Receptor source: a man aged 50-59 years in good health and CMV-seronegative. The CDR3 runs from the conserved cysteine through the conserved F or W.

J: TRBJ2-1; V: TRBV15; CDR3: CATSREQLAGYNEQFF
J: TRBJ2-4; V: TRBV6-5; CDR3: CASTATGRQNIQYF
J: TRBJ1-3; V: TRBV27; CDR3: CASSSGTGRGNTIYF
J: TRBJ1-2; V: TRBV5-4; CDR3: CASSMDSNYGYTF
J: TRBJ2-2; V: TRBV28; CDR3: CASSSRAGELFF
J: TRBJ1-3; V: TRBV7-9; CDR3: CSSAAVGNTIYF
J: TRBJ2-6; V: TRBV29-1; CDR3: CSVGDRSGANVLTF
J: TRBJ1-3; V: TRBV5-1; CDR3: CASSDGNSGNTIYF
J: TRBJ1-2; V: TRBV10-2; CDR3: CASSGDFYGYTF
J: TRBJ1-1; V: TRBV27; CDR3: CASSNRQGGNTEAFF
J: TRBJ1-5; V: TRBV4-1; CDR3: CASSQAAYSNQPQHF
J: TRBJ2-1; V: TRBV7-8; CDR3: CASSTYRESVAGLANEQFF
J: TRBJ2-1; V: TRBV7-2; CDR3: CASSSYRQWRTGEEQFF
J: TRBJ2-3; V: TRBV13; CDR3: CASSRLATDTQYF
J: TRBJ2-1; V: TRBV27; CDR3: CASSTTGLAERNEQFF
J: TRBJ2-2; V: TRBV10-1; CDR3: CASSESPANTGELFF
J: TRBJ2-1; V: TRBV5-4; CDR3: CASSRTGDEQFF
J: TRBJ1-2; V: TRBV2; CDR3: CATHRGNYGYTF
J: TRBJ2-7; V: TRBV27; CDR3: CASSLFPGGEEQYF
J: TRBJ1-1; V: TRBV6-1; CDR3: CASRAQVHLEAFF
J: TRBJ2-7; V: TRBV6-1; CDR3: CASWDSIPYEQYF
J: TRBJ2-3; V: TRBV19; CDR3: CASSLGQGAAVVDTQYF
J: TRBJ2-3; V: TRBV10-3; CDR3: CAISEGSRTAQYF
J: TRBJ2-7; V: TRBV5-1; CDR3: CASSLGLAGDLYEQYF
J: TRBJ1-5; V: TRBV15; CDR3: CATARQGLEPQHF
J: TRBJ2-7; V: TRBV10-1; CDR3: CASSGGGEQYF
J: TRBJ1-4; V: TRBV28; CDR3: CATLEEGSANEKLFF
J: TRBJ1-2; V: TRBV28; CDR3: CASRERGGNYGYTF
J: TRBJ2-2; V: TRBV28; CDR3: CASSLVLGGVDNGELFF
J: TRBJ2-2; V: TRBV7-9; CDR3: CASSFLSRNTGELFF
J: TRBJ2-7; V: TRBV25-1; CDR3: CASSDGSGLSYEQYF
J: TRBJ1-2; V: TRBV27; CDR3: CASREQGAGYGYTF
J: TRBJ2-5; V: TRBV5-5; CDR3: CASSPLAGVQETQYF
J: TRBJ2-7; V: TRBV25-1; CDR3: CASSLAGENYEQYF
J: TRBJ1-1; V: TRBV19; CDR3: CASTYGSGVSTEAFF
J: TRBJ2-7; V: TRBV10-3; CDR3: CATSDSGDYEQYF
J: TRBJ1-4; V: TRBV28; CDR3: CASSHYPFSTEENEKLFF
J: TRBJ2-2; V: TRBV5-4; CDR3: CASSIARGGAGELFF
J: TRBJ2-6; V: TRBV6-5; CDR3: CASRSTGTGANVLTF
J: TRBJ2-7; V: TRBV28; CDR3: CASSLSGPRGEQYF
J: TRBJ2-5; V: TRBV27; CDR3: CASSLSWTGPRQETQYF
J: TRBJ2-7; V: TRBV15; CDR3: CATSKRGGNHEQYF
J: TRBJ1-2; V: TRBV4-3; CDR3: CASSQDGAGGYTF
J: TRBJ1-1; V: TRBV27; CDR3: CASSYRRLNTEAFF
J: TRBJ2-6; V: TRBV27; CDR3: CASSLEFRGANVLTF